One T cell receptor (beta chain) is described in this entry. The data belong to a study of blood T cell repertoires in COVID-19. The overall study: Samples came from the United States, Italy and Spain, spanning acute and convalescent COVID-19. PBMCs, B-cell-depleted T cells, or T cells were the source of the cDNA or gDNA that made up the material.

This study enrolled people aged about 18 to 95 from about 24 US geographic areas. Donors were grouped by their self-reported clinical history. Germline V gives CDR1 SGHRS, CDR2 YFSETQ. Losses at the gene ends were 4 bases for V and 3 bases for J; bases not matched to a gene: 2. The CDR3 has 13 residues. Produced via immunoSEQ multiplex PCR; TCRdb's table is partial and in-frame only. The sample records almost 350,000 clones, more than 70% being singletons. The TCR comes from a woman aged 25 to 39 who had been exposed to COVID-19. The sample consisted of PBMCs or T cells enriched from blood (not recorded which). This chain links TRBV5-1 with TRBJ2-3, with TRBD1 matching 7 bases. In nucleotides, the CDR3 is TGCGCCAGCAGCGGGGGACAGACAGATACGCAGTATTTT. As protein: CASSGGQTDTQYF.